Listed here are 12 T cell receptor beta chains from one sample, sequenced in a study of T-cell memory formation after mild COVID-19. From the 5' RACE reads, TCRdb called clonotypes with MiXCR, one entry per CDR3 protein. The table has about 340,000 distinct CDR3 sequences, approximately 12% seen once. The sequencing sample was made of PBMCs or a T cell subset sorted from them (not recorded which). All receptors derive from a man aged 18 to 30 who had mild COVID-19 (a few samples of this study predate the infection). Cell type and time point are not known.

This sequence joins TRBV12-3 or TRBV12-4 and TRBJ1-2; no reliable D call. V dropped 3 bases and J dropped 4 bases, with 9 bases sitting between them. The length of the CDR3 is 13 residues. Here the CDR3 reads CASSLKYSYGYTF. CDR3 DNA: TGTGCCAGCAGTTTGAAGTACTCCTATGGCTACACCTTC.

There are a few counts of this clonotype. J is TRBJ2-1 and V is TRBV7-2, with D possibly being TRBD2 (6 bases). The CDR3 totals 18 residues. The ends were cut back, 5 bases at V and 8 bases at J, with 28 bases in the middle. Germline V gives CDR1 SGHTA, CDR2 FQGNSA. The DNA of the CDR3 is TGTGCCAGCAGCACACAGCCAGGTTCGGGGGTGACTGGAGATGAGCAGTTCTTC. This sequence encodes CASSTQPGSGVTGDEQFF. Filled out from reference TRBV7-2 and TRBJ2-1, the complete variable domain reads GAGVSQSPSNKVTEKGKDVELRCDPISGHTALYWYRQSLGQGLEFLIYFQGNSAPDKSGLPSDRFSAERTGGSVSTLTIQRTQQEDSAVYLCASSTQPGSGVTGDEQFFGPGTRLTVL.

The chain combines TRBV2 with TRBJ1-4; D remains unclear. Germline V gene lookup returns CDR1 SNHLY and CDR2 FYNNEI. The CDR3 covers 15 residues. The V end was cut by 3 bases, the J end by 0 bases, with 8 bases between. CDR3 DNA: TGTGCCAGCAGTGACACTACAACAACTAATGAAAAACTGTTTTTT. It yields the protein CASSDTTTTNEKLFF.

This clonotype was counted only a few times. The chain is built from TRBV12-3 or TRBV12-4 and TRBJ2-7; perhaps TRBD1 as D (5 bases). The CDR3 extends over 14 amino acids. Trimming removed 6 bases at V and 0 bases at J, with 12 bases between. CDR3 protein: CASSLRQSSYEQYF. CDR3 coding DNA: TGTGCCAGCAGCCTAAGACAGAGCTCCTACGAGCAGTACTTC.

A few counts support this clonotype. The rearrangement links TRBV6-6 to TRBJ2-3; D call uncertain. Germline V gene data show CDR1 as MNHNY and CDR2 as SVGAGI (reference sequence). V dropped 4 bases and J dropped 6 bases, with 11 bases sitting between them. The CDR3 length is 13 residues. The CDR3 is CASSSPSGDTQYF. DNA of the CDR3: TGTGCCAGCAGTTCCCCCTCCGGGGATACGCAGTATTTT.

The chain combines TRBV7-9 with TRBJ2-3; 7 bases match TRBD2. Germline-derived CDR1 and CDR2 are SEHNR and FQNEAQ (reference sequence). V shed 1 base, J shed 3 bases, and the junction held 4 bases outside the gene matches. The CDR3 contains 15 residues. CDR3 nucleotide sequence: TGTGCCAGCAGCTTAGGGACTAGAAGTACAGATACGCAGTATTTT. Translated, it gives CASSLGTRSTDTQYF.

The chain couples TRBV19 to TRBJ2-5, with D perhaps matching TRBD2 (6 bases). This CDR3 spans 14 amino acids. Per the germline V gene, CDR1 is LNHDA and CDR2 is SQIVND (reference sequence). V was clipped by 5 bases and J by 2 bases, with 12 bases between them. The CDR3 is CASSPLGGQETQYF. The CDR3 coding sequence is TGTGCCAGTAGTCCTCTGGGGGGTCAAGAGACCCAGTACTTC.

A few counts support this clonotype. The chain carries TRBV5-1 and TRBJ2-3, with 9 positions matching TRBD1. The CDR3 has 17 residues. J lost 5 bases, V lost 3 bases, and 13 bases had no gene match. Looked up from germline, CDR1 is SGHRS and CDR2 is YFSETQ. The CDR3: CASSSNRDRALLDTQYF. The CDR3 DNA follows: TGCGCCAGCAGCTCGAACCGGGACAGGGCTCTTTTAGATACGCAGTATTTT.

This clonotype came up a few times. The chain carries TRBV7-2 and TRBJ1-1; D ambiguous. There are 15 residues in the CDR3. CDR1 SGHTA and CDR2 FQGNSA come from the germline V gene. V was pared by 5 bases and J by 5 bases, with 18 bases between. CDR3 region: CASSRTGLLVTEAFF. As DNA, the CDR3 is TGTGCCAGCAGCCGCACCGGTCTGCTGGTTACTGAAGCTTTCTTT.

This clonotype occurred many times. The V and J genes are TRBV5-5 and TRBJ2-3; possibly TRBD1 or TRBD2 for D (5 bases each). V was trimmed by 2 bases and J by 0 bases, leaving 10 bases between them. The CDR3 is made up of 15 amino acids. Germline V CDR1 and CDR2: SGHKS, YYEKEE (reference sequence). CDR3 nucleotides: TGTGCCAGCAGCTTTAGGGGAGATAGCACAGATACGCAGTATTTT. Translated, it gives CASSFRGDSTDTQYF.

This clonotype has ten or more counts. The CDR3 nucleotides read TGTGCCAGCAGTGACAGGGCTAGCGGGGGGTATGAGCAGTTCTTC. Translating gives CASSDRASGGYEQFF. V usage is TRBV6-4 and J usage is TRBJ2-1, with 11 bases that match TRBD2. V lost 2 bases and J lost 8; bases outside the gene matches: 5. Germline V gene lookup returns CDR1 MRHNA and CDR2 SNTAGT. The CDR3 spans 15 residues.

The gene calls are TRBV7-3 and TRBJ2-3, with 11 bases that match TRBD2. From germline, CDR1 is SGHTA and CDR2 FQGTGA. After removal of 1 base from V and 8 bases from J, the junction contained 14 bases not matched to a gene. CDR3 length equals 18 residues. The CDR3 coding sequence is TGTGCCAGCAGCTTAAAGGGTGGGACTAGCGGTGAGGTGGGTACGCAGTATTTT. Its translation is CASSLKGGTSGEVGTQYF.